This T cell receptor (beta chain) came from a study of blood T cell repertoires in COVID-19. Looking at the study overall: Donors in the United States, Italy and Spain gave samples during acute or convalescent COVID-19.

V shed 5 bases, J shed 6 bases, and the junction held 12 bases outside the gene matches. Germline V lookup: CDR1 SGHDT, CDR2 YYEEEE. The CDR3 has 16 amino acids. Assay used: immunoSEQ multiplex PCR; TCRdb lists only in-frame clones, some missing. The sample has 25,000 to 30,000 clones; 65% to 70% are singletons. This TCR was sampled from a human donor in a cohort sampled during active COVID-19. The V and J genes are TRBV5-6 and TRBJ2-2; 8 bases are shared with TRBD2. What was sequenced was peripheral blood. CDR3 nucleotide sequence: TGTGCCAGCAGTTATCCGGGACTAGGAGTGGCCGGGGAGCTGTTTTTT. Its protein is CASSYPGLGVAGELFF.